One and the same sample provided the 19 T cell receptor beta chains below, sequenced in a study of siplizumab effects on memory and regulatory T cells. TCRdb's table, derived via immunoSEQ multiplex PCR, lists solely in-frame clones and lacks some. The sample shows about 40,000 clones, around 92% of them seen only once. Sequenced input: naive CD4+ T cells sorted from blood. The receptors originated from a human donor in good health.

This clone was counted a few times. The J gene is TRBJ1-3, the V gene TRBV6-1; unclear D gene. Trimming shortened V by 2 bases and J by 2 bases, and 10 bases separated the two germline ends. Germline V lookup: CDR1 MNHNS, CDR2 SASEGT. This CDR3 comprises 15 residues. The CDR3 spells CASSERFITGNTIYF. The CDR3, as DNA: TGTGCCAGCAGTGAACGGTTCATAACTGGAAACACCATATATTTT.

The genes are TRBV28 and TRBJ2-7; 12 nucleotides align to TRBD2. CDR3 size: 14 residues. Germline CDR1 MDHEN, CDR2 SYDVKM. Trimming cost V 5 bases and J 2 bases; bases outside gene matches: 1. DNA of the CDR3: TGTGCCAGCAGTACTAGCGGGAGGACCTACGAGCAGTACTTC. It is translated as CASSTSGRTYEQYF.

CDR3 nucleotides: TGTGCCAGCAGCCTCGAACCCAAACATGGCTACACCTTC. It is translated as CASSLEPKHGYTF. The chain is built from TRBV27 and TRBJ1-2; D is unresolved. Germline V gives CDR1 MNHEY, CDR2 SMNVEV (reference sequence). The CDR3 contains 13 residues. With 6 bases removed from V and 6 bases from J, the gap between germline ends came to 14 bases.

V is TRBV6-5 and J is TRBJ2-7, with TRBD1 as a possible D gene (6 bases). This CDR3 has 14 amino acids. The germline V gene has CDR1 MNHEY and CDR2 SVGAGI. The germline V and J ends were trimmed by 4 bases and 5 bases, with 15 bases remaining between them. DNA of the CDR3: TGTGCCAGCAGTTCTAACAGGGTGGTACACGAGCAGTACTTC. As protein: CASSSNRVVHEQYF.

J is TRBJ2-1 and V is TRBV7-2; D possibly corresponds to TRBD2 (6 bases). Germline values: CDR1 SGHTA, CDR2 FQGNSA. This CDR3 spans 16 amino acids. The germline V and J ends were trimmed by 2 bases and 9 bases, with 20 bases remaining between them. CDR3 loop: CASSLIGAGSSVEQFF. The CDR3 nucleotides are TGTGCCAGCAGCTTAATTGGAGCGGGCTCCTCTGTTGAGCAGTTCTTC.

This clone was recorded once. The V call is TRBV4-2, the J call TRBJ1-4, with 9 bases identical to TRBD1. CDR1 is LGHNA and CDR2 is YNFKEQ in the germline V gene. Germline trimming cut 4 bases from V and 6 bases from J; bases unmatched to any gene: 6. The CDR3 runs 15 residues. The CDR3 sequence is CASSLLTGGDEKLFF. CDR3 nucleotide sequence: TGTGCCAGCAGCCTACTCACAGGGGGCGATGAAAAACTGTTTTTT.

The V and J genes are TRBV30 and TRBJ1-2; 7 bases align to TRBD1. This CDR3 has 14 amino acids. J was trimmed by 7 bases and V by 0 bases; bases with no gene match: 8. Per the germline V gene, CDR1 is GTSNPN and CDR2 is SVGIG (reference sequence). The CDR3 nucleotides are TGTGCCTGGAGTGTACAACGACAGGGAAGTGGCTACACCTTC. Translating gives CAWSVQRQGSGYTF. Using reference TRBV30 and TRBJ1-2 for the parts outside the CDR3, the full variable domain is SQTIHQWPATLVQPVGSPLSLECTVEGTSNPNLYWYRQAAGRGLQLLFYSVGIGQISSEVPQNLSASRPQDRQFILSSKKLLLSDSGFYLCAWSVQRQGSGYTFGSGTRLTVV.

The V gene is TRBV18, the J gene TRBJ2-1; 7 bases match TRBD2. This CDR3 contains 16 residues. Per the germline V gene, CDR1 is KGHSH and CDR2 is LQKENI. J was trimmed by 2 bases and V by 2 bases; bases with no gene match: 6. DNA of the CDR3: TGTGCCAGCTCACCAGTGCGGGAGTCTACCTACAATGAGCAGTTCTTC. Translated, it gives CASSPVRESTYNEQFF. The full variable domain, with the rest looked up from reference TRBV18 and TRBJ2-1, is NAGVMQNPRHLVRRRGQEARLRCSPMKGHSHVYWYRQLPEEGLKFMVYLQKENIIDESGMPKERFSAEFPKEGPSILRIQQVVRGDSAAYFCASSPVRESTYNEQFFGPGTRLTVL.

This rearrangement joins TRBV12-5 to TRBJ1-4; D uncertain. The CDR3 has 13 residues. Germline CDR1 and CDR2: LGHNT and FRNRAP. V was pared by 1 base and J by 13 bases, with 13 bases between. CDR3 sequence reads: CASGLALHEGLFF. The CDR3 DNA follows: TGTGCTAGTGGTTTGGCCCTCCACGAGGGACTGTTTTTT.

The gene calls are TRBV19 and TRBJ1-1; tentative D call: TRBD1 (5 bases). Germline values: CDR1 LNHDA, CDR2 SQIVND (reference sequence). The CDR3 totals 12 residues. Trimming pared 6 bases from V and 6 bases from J, leaving 11 bases between. CDR3 in amino acids: CASRSWDAEAFF. The CDR3 DNA is TGTGCCAGTAGAAGCTGGGACGCTGAAGCTTTCTTT. Full variable domain (missing parts from reference TRBV19 and TRBJ1-1): DGGITQSPKYLFRKEGQNVTLSCEQNLNHDAMYWYRQDPGQGLRLIYYSQIVNDFQKGDIAEGYSVSREKKESFPLTVTSAQKNPTAFYLCASRSWDAEAFFGQGTRLTVV.

In this sample, this clone turned up a few times. This CDR3 reads CASSESHGGRWTDTQYF. The DNA for the CDR3 is TGCGCCAGCAGTGAGTCGCACGGGGGGCGATGGACAGATACGCAGTATTTT. The chain links TRBV10-1 to TRBJ2-3, with D possibly TRBD2 on 7 matching bases. In germline, CDR1 is WNHNN, CDR2 SYGVQD (reference sequence). V was cut by 0 bases and J by 3 bases, with 16 bases left in between. The CDR3 is made up of 17 amino acids.

This clone was recorded a few times. V is TRBV6-6 and J is TRBJ1-5, with a weak D call TRBD1 (6 bases). The CDR3 spans 15 residues. Germline V gene sequence: CDR1 MNHNY, CDR2 SVGAGI (reference sequence). V was trimmed by 5 bases and J by 4 bases, leaving 15 bases between them. DNA of the CDR3: TGTGCCAGCAGTCCTGGCAGGGGTTCAAATCAGCCCCAGCATTTT. This sequence encodes CASSPGRGSNQPQHF.

The V and J genes are TRBV18 and TRBJ2-5; TRBD2 might be the D (6 bases). The ends were cut back, 5 bases at V and 0 bases at J, with 7 bases in the middle. This CDR3 comprises 13 residues. Germline V gene lookup returns CDR1 KGHSH and CDR2 LQKENI. The CDR3 DNA is TGTGCCAGCTCAAGCGGGTACCAAGAGACCCAGTACTTC. It yields the protein CASSSGYQETQYF.

The chain combines TRBV5-1 with TRBJ2-5; D may be TRBD1 or TRBD2 (6 bases each). This CDR3 is built from 13 residues. Germline loops: CDR1 SGHRS, CDR2 YFSETQ. With 4 bases removed from V and 5 bases from J, the gap between germline ends came to 12 bases. CDR3 loop: CASSAGTTETQYF. The CDR3 DNA follows: TGCGCCAGCAGCGCGGGGACAACGGAGACCCAGTACTTC.

This chain uses TRBV19 with TRBJ1-2, with 8 bases matching TRBD1. The CDR3 sequence is 14 residues long. Looked up from germline, CDR1 is LNHDA and CDR2 is SQIVND (reference sequence). V lost 7 bases to trimming and J lost 6 bases; unmatched junction nucleotides: 10. DNA for the CDR3: TGTGCCAGTACTGGGTCAGGGGGCATGAATGGCTACACCTTC. Its protein is CASTGSGGMNGYTF. Full variable domain (outside the CDR3, taken from reference TRBV19 and TRBJ1-2): DGGITQSPKYLFRKEGQNVTLSCEQNLNHDAMYWYRQDPGQGLRLIYYSQIVNDFQKGDIAEGYSVSREKKESFPLTVTSAQKNPTAFYLCASTGSGGMNGYTFGSGTRLTVV.

This chain connects TRBV20-1 to TRBJ1-1; D gene uncertain. Germline V gene data show CDR1 as DFQATT and CDR2 as SNEGSKA (reference sequence). The CDR3 totals 11 residues. Trimming cost V 5 bases and J 3 bases, with 7 bases left between them. The CDR3 protein is CSAPTDTEAFF. CDR3 coding DNA: TGCAGTGCTCCCACGGACACTGAAGCTTTCTTT.

The chain couples TRBV4-1 to TRBJ2-7; TRBD1 might be the D (6 bases). With 4 bases removed from V and 4 bases from J, the gap between germline ends came to 14 bases. The length of the CDR3 is 14 residues. Germline-derived CDR1 and CDR2 are MGHRA and YSYEKL. Here the CDR3 DNA reads TGCGCCAGCAGCCGACCGGGCAGGGGTTACGAGCAGTACTTC. Its translation is CASSRPGRGYEQYF.

This clone showed up just a few times. V usage is TRBV6-6 and J usage is TRBJ1-1, with 9 bases aligning to TRBD1. In germline, CDR1 is MNHNY, CDR2 SVGAGI (reference sequence). The CDR3 is 13 residues long. Unmatched junction bases numbered 5, after V lost 7 bases and J lost 5 bases. The DNA of the CDR3 is TGTGCCAGCAAGCGACAGGGGGATACTGAAGCTTTCTTT. Its protein product is CASKRQGDTEAFF.

This sequence joins TRBV9 and TRBJ2-7; D may correspond to TRBD1 or TRBD2 (5 bases each). Looked up from germline, CDR1 is SGDLS and CDR2 is YYNGEE. V lost 0 bases to trimming and J lost 0 bases, with 10 bases between them. This CDR3 region has 15 residues. The CDR3 region is CASSVAGTHSYEQYF. The CDR3 DNA is TGTGCCAGCAGCGTAGCCGGGACCCACTCCTACGAGCAGTACTTC.